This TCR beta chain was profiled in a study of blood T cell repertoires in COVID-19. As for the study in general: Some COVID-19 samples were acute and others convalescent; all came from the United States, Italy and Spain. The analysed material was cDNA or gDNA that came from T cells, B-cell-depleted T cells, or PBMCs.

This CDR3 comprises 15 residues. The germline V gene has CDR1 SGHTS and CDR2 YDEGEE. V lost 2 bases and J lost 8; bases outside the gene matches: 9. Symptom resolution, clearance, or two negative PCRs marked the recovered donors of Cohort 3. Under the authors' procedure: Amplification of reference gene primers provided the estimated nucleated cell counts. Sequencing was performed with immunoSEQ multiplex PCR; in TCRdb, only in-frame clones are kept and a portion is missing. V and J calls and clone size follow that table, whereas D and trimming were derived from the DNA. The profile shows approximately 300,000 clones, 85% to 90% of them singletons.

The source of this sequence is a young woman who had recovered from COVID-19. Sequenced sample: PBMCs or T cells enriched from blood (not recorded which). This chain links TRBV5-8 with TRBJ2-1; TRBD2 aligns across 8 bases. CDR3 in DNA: TGTGCCAGCAGCTTAGGACTAGCCGCCTTGGATGAGCAGTTCTTC. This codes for CASSLGLAALDEQFF.